The text below deals with one T cell receptor (beta chain). Time point meaning: baseline, week 1 (first vaccination visit). The treatment denotes: pre-vaccination baseline after standard-of-care therapy. This specimen comes from a study of a mutant IDH1 vaccine in newly diagnosed glioma. The V and J ends lost 8 bases and 2 bases respectively, with 10 bases between them. The CDR3 extends over 13 amino acids. Germline CDR1 and CDR2: SNHLY and FYNNEI. Assay: immunoSEQ multiplex PCR; the TCRdb copy retains only in-frame clones and omits some. The sample contains 60,000 to 75,000 clones, around four fifths of which appear only once.

The sequences come from peripheral blood mononuclear cells (PBMCs), collected from a glioma patient treated with radiotherapy, temozolomide or both. The TCR comes from a woman younger than 30 with glioma. Some clones in this sample may be carry-over from other donors' samples. The J gene is TRBJ1-5, the V gene TRBV2; unclear D gene. As DNA, the CDR3 is TGTGCCAGCTCCCATGATGGCAATCAGCCCCAGCATTTT. Residues: CASSHDGNQPQHF.